The source of this TCR beta chain is a study of CXCR3-negative and CXCR3-positive naive CD8 T cells. Study-level findings and limits: Most assays used freshly isolated PBMCs, as cryopreservation partially reduced CXCR3. Compared with CXCR3-negative naive cells, CXCR3-positive naive cells showed more hydrophobic TRB CDR3s.

Every subset of CD8+ T cells was sorted in triplicate at 300,000 or so cells each. Each TRB cDNA library was prepared by 5' RACE (with UMI labels). TCRdb reprocessed the 5' RACE reads and reports one entry per CDR3 protein, with no DNA. This sample lists nearly 110,000 distinct CDR3 sequences; its ten largest clones have roughly 0.38%. CDR1 and CDR2 (germline): MNHEY, SMNVEV (reference sequence). This CDR3 has 16 amino acids. As for this clonotype: No antigen is known for it.

This TCR came from a human donor in good health. Some clones in this sample may be carry-over from other donors' samples. The V call is TRBV27, the J call TRBJ1-5; the TCRdb call, TRBD1, lacks DNA for checking. The specimen was naive CXCR3+ CD8+ T cells from blood. Documented subset: CD45RO-CCR7+CD27+CD95- naive CD8+ T cells expressing CXCR3 (TNR3+). The CDR3 region is CASSHALGQGNQPQHF.